This TCR beta chain was recovered during a study of cytomegalovirus exposure and HLA in healthy donors. Study-level findings and limits: As was reported, the classifier diagnosed cytomegalovirus status with high specificity and sensitivity. A later analysis reportedly found that, within productive TCRs, an Asian-associated ancestry cluster had fewer N-insertions than the mean observed across the 666 donors. Relative to equally common others, HLA-associated TCR beta chains showed greater clonal expansion in a later analysis.

V lost 3 bases, J lost 2 bases, and 8 bases lay in between. The CDR3 runs to 14 residues. Germline V gene lookup returns CDR1 LNHDA and CDR2 SQIVND (reference sequence). This clone has just a few counts. Its antigen remains unknown. Primers: 60 Vbeta forward and 13 Jbeta reverse. Some clones are missing from TCRdb's copy, which holds only in-frame ones; the method was immunoSEQ multiplex PCR. The sample gives around 150,000 clones, about 80% of which show up once; around 4.3% is in the top ten. The receptor's source is a young man in good health and CMV-seronegative. The sequencing input was PBMCs. The gene calls are TRBV19 and TRBJ1-5; perhaps TRBD1 as D (6 bases). Here the CDR3 reads CASSIYRGNQPQHF. Here the CDR3 DNA reads TGTGCCAGTAGTATCTACAGGGGCAATCAGCCCCAGCATTTT.